The 12 T cell receptor beta chains reported below all come from one sample, sequenced in a study of CD8 T cells in ankylosing spondylitis. Study conclusions and caveats: Characteristic, it appeared, of ankylosing spondylitis blood was a TCR beta motif of 7 or 8 highly homologous variants.

TCRdb re-analysed the 5' RACE reads in MiXCR, keeping a single row per CDR3 protein. Of fewer than 550,000 distinct CDR3 sequences listed, roughly 5% are singletons. No antigen has been assigned to these receptors. Specimen: blood, either unsorted or a sorted T cell fraction (not recorded which). These receptor sequences come from a male donor with ankylosing spondylitis.

The V gene is TRBV5-1, the J gene TRBJ2-1; TRBD2 matches at 9 bases. Germline V gives CDR1 SGHRS, CDR2 YFSETQ. This CDR3 has 19 residues. J lost 4 bases, V lost 1 base, and 15 bases had no gene match. CDR3 in amino acids: CASSLYGDLSGGRYNEQFF. CDR3 coding DNA: TGCGCCAGCAGCTTGTACGGGGATCTTAGCGGGGGCCGATACAATGAGCAGTTCTTC. Combining the CDR3 with reference TRBV5-1 and TRBJ2-1 gives the whole variable domain KAGVTQTPRYLIKTRGQQVTLSCSPISGHRSVSWYQQTPGQGLQFLFEYFSETQRNKGNFPGRFSGRQFSNSRSEMNVSTLELGDSALYLCASSLYGDLSGGRYNEQFFGPGTRLTVL.

This clonotype was counted ten times or more. The chain joins TRBV20-1 to TRBJ2-2; maybe TRBD2 (5 bases). V gave up 5 bases and J gave up 1 base, with 11 bases separating them. Looked up from germline, CDR1 is DFQATT and CDR2 is SNEGSKA (reference sequence). This CDR3 region has 14 residues. The CDR3 reads CSALKRKNTGELFF. The CDR3 bases are TGCAGTGCTCTCAAGCGGAAGAACACCGGGGAGCTGTTTTTT.

The sample holds many counts of this clonotype. V usage is TRBV3-1 and J usage is TRBJ1-2; perhaps TRBD1 as D (5 bases). The CDR3 loop spans 16 amino acids. Germline V gene sequence: CDR1 LGHDT, CDR2 YNNKEL (reference sequence). The V and J ends lost 1 base and 6 bases respectively, with 18 bases between them. The CDR3 region is CASSQVRWGSRDGYTF. DNA for the CDR3: TGTGCCAGCAGCCAAGTGCGTTGGGGGTCGAGGGATGGCTACACCTTC.

A single count supports this clonotype. A much bigger clone sits one base away, suggesting this may be a read error. The J gene is TRBJ1-5, the V gene TRBV3-1; weak D call: TRBD1 (6 bases). Germline CDR1 and CDR2: LGHDT and YNNKEL (reference sequence). The CDR3 spans 16 residues. CDR3 in DNA: TGTGCCAGCAGCCAACAGGGGAGGGGCAGCAAACAGCCCCAGCATTTT. Residues: CASSQQGRGSKQPQHF.

The chain is built from TRBV6-5 and TRBJ2-2; D is ambiguous. The V end was cut by 0 bases, the J end by 4 bases, with 9 bases between. The CDR3 is 15 amino acids. The germline V gene has CDR1 MNHEY and CDR2 SVGAGI. CDR3 DNA sequence: TGTGCCAGCAGTTACTCGGGATCGGGCACCGGGGAGCTGTTTTTT. It specifies CASSYSGSGTGELFF.

This clonotype was detected many times. The chain uses TRBV12-3 or TRBV12-4 and TRBJ1-1; TRBD1 might be the D (5 bases). Trimming removed 7 bases at V and 4 bases at J, with 13 bases between. CDR3 size: 13 residues. CDR3 in amino acids: CASTSAGGTEAFF. The CDR3 DNA reads as TGTGCCAGCACCTCCGCCGGGGGCACTGAAGCTTTCTTT.

This clonotype was recorded many times. The chain employs TRBV29-1 and TRBJ2-7; 7 bases are a match to TRBD2. This CDR3 has 11 residues. Unmatched junction bases numbered 3, after V lost 6 bases and J lost 4 bases. Germline CDR1 is SQVTM and CDR2 is ANQGSEA. The CDR3 protein is CSVGDYYEQYF. In DNA, the CDR3 is TGCAGCGTGGGGGACTATTACGAGCAGTACTTC.

This clonotype was observed many times. The CDR3 nucleotides are TGTGCCAGCAGCAACCTCGGTGGCATGAACACTGAAGCTTTCTTT. As protein: CASSNLGGMNTEAFF. The chain employs TRBV7-2 and TRBJ1-1, with no clear D. CDR3 length: 15 amino acids. V lost 5 bases and J lost 0, with 13 bases in between. Per the germline V gene, CDR1 is SGHTA and CDR2 is FQGNSA.

This clonotype was seen at least ten times. This chain joins TRBV20-1 and TRBJ2-3, with a possible D match to TRBD1 (5 bases). The V gene lost 1 base and the J gene lost 3 bases, with 17 bases spanning the gap. The CDR3 covers 16 residues. Germline CDR1 DFQATT, CDR2 SNEGSKA (reference sequence). This CDR3 reads CSARGMAGRWTDTQYF. The CDR3 DNA follows: TGCAGTGCTAGAGGAATGGCAGGGCGGTGGACAGATACGCAGTATTTT.

This clonotype occurred many times. The V call is TRBV24-1, the J call TRBJ1-1; TRBD1 is a possible D gene (5 bases). This CDR3 region has 14 residues. Trimming cost V 3 bases and J 5 bases, with 12 bases left between them. Germline V gene lookup returns CDR1 KGHDR and CDR2 SFDVKD. The chain's CDR3 is CATSDGGSGTEAFF. CDR3 nucleotides: TGTGCCACCAGTGATGGGGGAAGCGGGACTGAAGCTTTCTTT.

This clonotype was detected ten times or more. The CDR3 DNA follows: TGTGCCAGCAGCTGGGGACAGGGGGTGACGAATGAAAAACTGTTTTTT. As protein: CASSWGQGVTNEKLFF. J is TRBJ1-4 and V is TRBV7-9; 11 nucleotides align to TRBD1. V was pared by 4 bases and J by 5 bases, with 6 bases of the junction left unmatched. The CDR3 extends over 16 amino acids. From germline, CDR1 is SEHNR and CDR2 FQNEAQ (reference sequence).

This clonotype has a count of ten or more. The chain has TRBV7-9 and TRBJ2-5; perhaps TRBD2 as D (6 bases). Germline loops: CDR1 SEHNR, CDR2 FQNEAQ (reference sequence). Trimming took 4 bases from V and 2 from J, leaving 14 bases between them. CDR3 length equals 15 residues. CDR3 residues: CASSSSSAGQETQYF. DNA for the CDR3: TGTGCCAGCAGCTCCTCTAGCGCGGGGCAAGAGACCCAGTACTTC.